This T cell receptor (beta chain) was recorded in a study of cytomegalovirus exposure and HLA in healthy donors. A multiplex PCR was run with 60 Vbeta primers and 13 Jbeta primers. Some clones are missing from TCRdb's copy, which holds only in-frame ones; the method was immunoSEQ multiplex PCR. The sample lists about 130,000 clones, about four fifths seen once, with approximately 5% in the top ten. V lost 4 bases to trimming and J lost 5 bases, with 9 bases between them. This CDR3 is built from 13 residues. The germline gives CDR1 MNHNS, CDR2 SASEGT. This sequence joins TRBV6-1 and TRBJ1-5, with D perhaps matching TRBD1 (5 bases). This clonotype was sampled from a man between 25 and 39 years old in good health and CMV-seronegative. Sequenced sample: PBMCs. The chain's CDR3 is CASSGGTDQPQHF. The CDR3 DNA reads TGTGCCAGCAGTGGGGGGACTGATCAGCCCCAGCATTTT.